This TCR beta chain was found in a study of T-cell memory formation after mild COVID-19. Study overall: For the most part, TCR clusters were specific to one donor.

Researchers used 5'RACE with constant-segment primers to make TCR alpha and TCR beta cDNA libraries that carry sample barcodes and UMIs. TCRdb reprocessed the 5' RACE reads via MiXCR and lists one record per CDR3 protein. The sample holds about 600,000 distinct CDR3 sequences, about 22% seen once. The study's findings and limits: Second-wave clones peaking on day 37 lacked confirmed SARS-CoV-2 specificity. Clones that got smaller from day 15 to 85 had even CD4/CD8, while clones growing later tipped toward CD4+.

As to this clonotype: Antigen unknown.

Looked up from germline, CDR1 is SGHDT and CDR2 is YYEEEE. The CDR3 is made up of 16 amino acids. V was clipped by 1 base and J by 2 bases, with 13 bases between them. V is TRBV5-6 and J is TRBJ2-4; maybe TRBD1 (5 bases). The specimen was PBMCs or a T cell subset sorted from them (not recorded which). The TCR originated in an adult woman who had mild COVID-19 (a few samples of this study predate the infection). Cell type and time point are not known. CDR3 amino acids: CASSLNGASTKNIQYF. CDR3 DNA: TGTGCCAGCAGCTTGAATGGGGCTTCGACCAAAAACATTCAGTACTTC. The complete variable domain, with remaining parts taken from reference TRBV5-6 and TRBJ2-4, reads DAGVTQSPTHLIKTRGQQVTLRCSPKSGHDTVSWYQQALGQGPQFIFQYYEEEERQRGNFPDRFSGHQFPNYSSELNVNALLLGDSALYLCASSLNGASTKNIQYFGAGTRLSVL.